This T cell receptor (beta chain) was recovered during a study of persistence of HIV-infected CD4 T cells. Background on the study: CD4+ T cells responding to CMV or HIV-1 Gag were isolated.

This clone was picked up one time. Its matching antigen is unknown. An overlapping HIV-1 Gag peptide pool stimulated these cells at roughly 1 ug/peptide/mL. CD40L-negative CD69-negative CD45RO-high memory CD4+ T cells were sorted as populations depleted of antigen-responding cells. Germline CDR1 ENHRY, CDR2 SYGVKD. Trimming removed 6 bases at V and 3 bases at J, with 17 bases between. This CDR3 is 15 amino acids long. Study findings and constraints: Degenerate expanded CDR3beta sequences were enriched among CMV- and Gag-responding cells. Bulk TCR data could not be restricted to HIV-1-infected CMV-responding cells.

The libraries were made with immunoSEQ version 4 in survey mode. The protocol was immunoSEQ multiplex PCR, while the TCRdb copy is restricted to in-frame clones and leaves out a portion. The sample lists approximately 32,000 clones; 82% were seen once. This material consisted of CD4+ T cells sorted from PBMCs after roughly 18-hour stimulation, taken from a patient who received antiretroviral therapy. This clonotype was obtained from an adult woman with HIV who was CMV-seropositive. This rearrangement joins TRBV10-3 to TRBJ1-2; D remains unclear. CDR3 nucleotides: TGTGCCATCAGGGGAACAGCGCACGTCGACTATGGCTACACCTTC. Its translation is CAIRGTAHVDYGYTF.